The 29 T cell receptor beta chains below were found in one sample sequenced in a study of patients and donors after allogeneic stem cell transplantation. Each CDR3 protein is one row after TCRdb ran MiXCR on the RT-PCR reads. The sample lists tens of thousands of distinct CDR3 sequences; 48% were seen once. The sample taken for sequencing was blood, either unsorted or a sorted T cell fraction (not recorded which). These receptors were obtained from a human donor who was either an allogeneic HSCT recipient or a stem cell or donor lymphocyte infusion donor (not recorded which). It is not recorded whose cells these are; they may come from a transplant donor.

This sequence joins TRBV4-1 and TRBJ1-6; D gene unclear. Trimming removed 0 bases from V and 7 bases from J, with 7 bases in between. Germline V lookup: CDR1 MGHRA, CDR2 YSYEKL. CDR3 length: 14 amino acids. The CDR3 spells CASSQDLRNSPLHF. The CDR3, as DNA: TGCGCCAGCAGCCAAGATCTTCGGAATTCACCCCTCCACTTT.

The chain carries TRBV10-3 and TRBJ1-2; D uncertain. Germline V gives CDR1 ENHRY, CDR2 SYGVKD. V was cut by 3 bases and J by 0 bases, with 5 bases left in between. CDR3 length: 13 residues. CDR3 in amino acids: CAISETANYGYTF. CDR3 coding DNA: TGTGCCATCAGTGAAACAGCTAACTATGGCTACACCTTC.

The chain has TRBV12-3 or TRBV12-4 and TRBJ1-1, with a possible D match to TRBD1 (6 bases). This CDR3 is 15 amino acids long. Trimming shortened V by 3 bases and J by 1 base, and 12 bases separated the two germline ends. The CDR3 region is CASSFTAQGNTEAFF. In DNA form, the CDR3 reads TGTGCCAGCAGTTTCACCGCACAGGGGAACACTGAAGCTTTCTTT.

This clonotype was counted many times. The gene calls are TRBV4-3 and TRBJ2-1; a weak D match, TRBD1 (6 bases). V was cut by 2 bases and J by 2 bases, with 10 bases left in between. CDR1 and CDR2 (germline): LGHNA, YSLEER. This CDR3 region has 15 residues. In nucleotides, the CDR3 is TGCGCCAGCAGCCAAACAGCAGGGGCCTACAATGAGCAGTTCTTC. It specifies CASSQTAGAYNEQFF.

This rearrangement joins TRBV28 to TRBJ2-7; 10 positions agree with TRBD1. Germline assignment: CDR1 MDHEN and CDR2 SYDVKM. V lost 5 bases to trimming and J lost 4 bases; unmatched junction nucleotides: 8. The CDR3 consists of 15 residues. CDR3: CASSDTGTGVYEQYF. The CDR3 DNA is TGTGCCAGCAGTGATACCGGGACAGGGGTATACGAGCAGTACTTC. The whole variable domain, remainder taken from reference TRBV28 and TRBJ2-7, is DVKVTQSSRYLVKRTGEKVFLECVQDMDHENMFWYRQDPGLGLRLIYFSYDVKMKEKGDIPEGYSVSREKKERFSLILESASTNQTSMYLCASSDTGTGVYEQYFGPGTRLTVT.

The CDR3 reads CASRRDRSNSPLHF. The CDR3, as DNA: TGCGCCAGCAGGAGGGACAGGTCAAATTCACCCCTCCACTTT. The chain combines TRBV5-1 with TRBJ1-6; 8 nucleotides line up with TRBD1. CDR3 length: 14 amino acids. V trimming: 5 bases; J trimming: 7 bases; junction bases outside the gene matches: 5. Germline V gene sequence: CDR1 SGHRS, CDR2 YFSETQ.

The V gene is TRBV11-2, the J gene TRBJ1-3, with D unclear. From germline, CDR1 is SGHAT and CDR2 FQNNGV. The CDR3 extends over 18 amino acids. Trimming stripped 0 bases from V and 0 bases from J, with 15 bases between. DNA of the CDR3: TGTGCCAGCAGCTTAGATCCCTTTCCCAGCTTCTCTGGAAACACCATATATTTT. Translation gives CASSLDPFPSFSGNTIYF.

The V gene is TRBV4-2, the J gene TRBJ2-1; D remains ambiguous. CDR1 is LGHNA, CDR2 YNFKEQ, per germline. V dropped 0 bases and J dropped 9 bases, with 12 bases sitting between them. This CDR3 region has 14 residues. CDR3 DNA sequence: TGTGCCAGCAGCCAAGATCGACTTCGGGCTGAGCAGTTCTTC. Translation gives CASSQDRLRAEQFF.

The rearrangement uses TRBV18 and TRBJ2-2; 8 bases are shared with TRBD1. V trimming: 2 bases; J trimming: 4 bases; junction bases outside the gene matches: 0. CDR1 is KGHSH and CDR2 is LQKENI in the germline V gene. The CDR3 covers 14 residues. The CDR3 sequence: CASSPDRGTGELFF. The CDR3 bases are TGTGCCAGCTCACCAGACAGGGGCACCGGGGAGCTGTTTTTT. The full variable domain, completed using reference TRBV18 and TRBJ2-2, is NAGVMQNPRHLVRRRGQEARLRCSPMKGHSHVYWYRQLPEEGLKFMVYLQKENIIDESGMPKERFSAEFPKEGPSILRIQQVVRGDSAAYFCASSPDRGTGELFFGEGSRLTVL.

This chain joins TRBV29-1 and TRBJ2-7, with D tentatively TRBD1 or TRBD2 (5 bases each). Germline V gene lookup returns CDR1 SQVTM and CDR2 ANQGSEA. The CDR3 spans 15 residues. V shed 5 bases and J shed 0 bases, with 17 bases lying between them. CDR3 in DNA: TGCAGCGTTTCTTGGCCGGGGCCTATCTCCTACGAGCAGTACTTC. This encodes CSVSWPGPISYEQYF.

V gene TRBV6-5 combines with J gene TRBJ2-5; D perhaps matches TRBD2 (5 bases). Germline CDR1 reads MNHEY; CDR2 reads SVGAGI. This CDR3 has 12 residues. Trimming stripped 9 bases from V and 7 bases from J, with 15 bases between. The CDR3 protein is CASLTPGGTQYF. In DNA, the CDR3 is TGTGCCAGTCTGACGCCTGGAGGGACCCAGTACTTC.

This clonotype appeared a single time. The J gene is TRBJ1-2, the V gene TRBV27, with a weak D call TRBD1 (5 bases). This CDR3 has 14 amino acids. Germline V lookup: CDR1 MNHEY, CDR2 SMNVEV (reference sequence). Trimming stripped 3 bases from V and 2 bases from J, with 10 bases between. In DNA form, the CDR3 reads TGTGCCAGCAGTTTTATGGGACCGAACTATGGCTACACCTTC. Amino acid sequence: CASSFMGPNYGYTF.

This clonotype occurred once. The J gene is TRBJ1-5, the V gene TRBV10-3; D is unresolved. Looked up from germline, CDR1 is ENHRY and CDR2 is SYGVKD. V was cut by 4 bases and J by 3 bases, with 7 bases left in between. CDR3 length: 13 residues. CDR3 sequence reads: CAISGRINQPQHF. As DNA, the CDR3 is TGTGCCATCAGTGGTCGGATCAATCAGCCCCAGCATTTT.

V and J are TRBV10-3 and TRBJ1-2; TRBD1 is a possible D gene (5 bases). With 4 bases removed from V and 4 bases from J, the gap between germline ends came to 16 bases. CDR3 length: 15 residues. Germline CDR1 reads ENHRY; CDR2 reads SYGVKD. CDR3 region: CAISGTKGFAYGYTF. The CDR3 DNA follows: TGTGCCATCAGTGGGACAAAGGGGTTTGCCTATGGCTACACCTTC.

V and J are TRBV12-3 or TRBV12-4 and TRBJ1-2, with D hard to call. The CDR3 extends over 14 amino acids. Trimming took 7 bases from V and 4 from J, leaving 16 bases between them. CDR3 sequence: CASNFLSGSYGYTF. The CDR3 nucleotides read TGTGCCAGCAATTTTCTTTCCGGGAGCTATGGCTACACCTTC.

This clonotype has more than one count but fewer than ten. The chain combines TRBV12-3 or TRBV12-4 with TRBJ1-1; D not resolved. V lost 5 bases to trimming and J lost 3 bases, with 13 bases between them. CDR3 length: 14 residues. CDR3 sequence (DNA): TGTGCCAGCAGTGCCCAGGCGACACACACTGAAGCTTTCTTT. Its translation is CASSAQATHTEAFF.

In the case of this clonotype: An end of the junction does not agree with germline; a read error may underlie this. The chain uses TRBV6-5 and TRBJ1-2; 8 bases fit TRBD1. The CDR3 loop spans 12 amino acids. Germline lookup yields CDR1 MNHEY and CDR2 SVGAGI. The CDR3, as DNA: TGTGCCAGCAGCCGAGGACAGGGTGCACTTCTGTTC. Protein sequence: CASSRGQGALLF.

Written as DNA, the CDR3 is TGCGCCAGCACTTGGGGCGAGTGGGATCAGCCCCAGCATTTT. Translating gives CASTWGEWDQPQHF. The rearrangement joins TRBV5-1 to TRBJ1-5; D perhaps matches TRBD1 (5 bases). CDR1 is SGHRS and CDR2 is YFSETQ in the germline V gene. The ends were cut back, 6 bases at V and 5 bases at J, with 15 bases in the middle. CDR3 length equals 14 residues.

The chain links TRBV4-1 to TRBJ1-5; D perhaps matches TRBD1 (5 bases). The CDR3 is made up of 14 amino acids. Germline CDR1 is MGHRA and CDR2 is YSYEKL. Trimming removed 2 bases at V and 6 bases at J, with 11 bases between. Here the CDR3 DNA reads TGCGCCAGCAGCCAACTGGGGGGGTCTCAGCCCCAGCATTTT. Amino acids: CASSQLGGSQPQHF.

The rearrangement joins TRBV12-3 or TRBV12-4 to TRBJ1-2, with D hard to call. The CDR3 loop spans 14 amino acids. V was clipped by 1 base and J by 1 base, with 7 bases between them. The CDR3 nucleotides read TGTGCCAGCAGTTTAGTCGGTTATAACTATGGCTACACCTTC. It is translated as CASSLVGYNYGYTF.

The CDR3 DNA reads TGTGCCAGCTCACCGTACACAGATTTGGGCACTGAAGCTTTCTTT. Translated, it gives CASSPYTDLGTEAFF. The gene calls are TRBV18 and TRBJ1-1, with no clear D. Germline V gives CDR1 KGHSH, CDR2 LQKENI. Trimming cost V 3 bases and J 4 bases, with 15 bases left between them. The CDR3 length is 15 residues.

The chain couples TRBV5-4 to TRBJ2-2, with 11 bases aligning to TRBD2. CDR1 and CDR2 from the germline V gene are SGHNT and YYREEE (reference sequence). The CDR3 totals 16 residues. After removal of 4 bases from V and 7 bases from J, the junction contained 9 bases not matched to a gene. CDR3 DNA sequence: TGTGCCAGCAGCCAAACTAGCGGGAGAAGAGGCGGGGAGCTGTTTTTT. This sequence encodes CASSQTSGRRGGELFF.

Comment on this clonotype: One end of the junction is discordant with germline, which a read error may explain. The CDR3 loop is CASSLVPGDTIYF. CDR3 nucleotide sequence: TGCGCCAGCAGCTTAGTACCTGGAGACACCATATATTTT. The rearrangement links TRBV5-1 to TRBJ1-3; D ambiguous. The CDR3 is made up of 13 amino acids. The germline V gene has CDR1 SGHRS and CDR2 YFSETQ.

V is TRBV12-3 or TRBV12-4 and J is TRBJ2-7; D perhaps matches TRBD1 (5 bases). The CDR3 runs 12 residues. V lost 6 bases and J lost 4, with 10 bases in between. DNA for the CDR3: TGTGCCAGCAGATCTTCAGGGTACGAGCAGTACTTC. Translating gives CASRSSGYEQYF.

This clonotype was counted between two and nine times. The chain joins TRBV12-3 or TRBV12-4 to TRBJ1-1; no definite D call. The CDR3 covers 16 residues. Trimming cost V 6 bases and J 3 bases, with 20 bases left between them. CDR3 coding DNA: TGTGCCAGCAGCACGGGGTTACCGGACGGGTACACTGAAGCTTTCTTT. It codes for CASSTGLPDGYTEAFF.

This clonotype was picked up a small number of times. V usage is TRBV5-1 and J usage is TRBJ1-3; possibly TRBD1 for D (5 bases). The CDR3 is 15 amino acids. Deletions cut 0 bases from V and 4 bases from J, with 11 bases between. Germline CDR1 and CDR2: SGHRS and YFSETQ. The CDR3 loop is CASSLVPGRGNTIYF. CDR3 bases: TGCGCCAGCAGCTTGGTACCGGGACGCGGAAACACCATATATTTT.

The chain uses TRBV4-1 and TRBJ1-1, with 9 bases identical to TRBD1. The CDR3 consists of 16 residues. In germline, CDR1 is MGHRA, CDR2 YSYEKL. V was clipped by 5 bases and J by 8 bases; unmatched bases: 15. CDR3 amino acids: CASSWYSTGGDLEAFF. The CDR3 DNA reads TGCGCCAGCAGCTGGTATTCGACAGGGGGGGACCTGGAAGCTTTCTTT.

The chain combines TRBV28 with TRBJ1-4; TRBD1 matches 7 bases. Germline CDR1 reads MDHEN; CDR2 reads SYDVKM. Trimming at V came to 1 base and at J to 5 bases, leaving 1 base not matched to a gene. The CDR3 is 14 amino acids. The CDR3 coding sequence is TGTGCCAGCAGTTTATCAGGGGGGAATGAAAAACTGTTTTTT. The encoded protein is CASSLSGGNEKLFF.

The chain links TRBV7-6 to TRBJ1-1; D is unclear. The V and J ends lost 3 bases and 1 base respectively, with 9 bases between them. This CDR3 has 14 residues. CDR1 and CDR2 (germline): SGHVS, FNYEAQ. CDR3 nucleotide sequence: TGTGCCAGCAGCTTCGGACCAGGGAACACTGAAGCTTTCTTT. Protein sequence: CASSFGPGNTEAFF.